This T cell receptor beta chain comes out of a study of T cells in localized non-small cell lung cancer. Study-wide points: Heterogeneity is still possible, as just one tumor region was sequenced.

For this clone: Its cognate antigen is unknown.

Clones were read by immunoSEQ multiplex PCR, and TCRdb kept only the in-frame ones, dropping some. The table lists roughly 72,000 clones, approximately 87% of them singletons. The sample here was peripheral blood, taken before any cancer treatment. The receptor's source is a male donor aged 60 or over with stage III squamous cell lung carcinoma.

The CDR3 DNA is TGTGCCAGCTCACTGGTGGGAACTGAAGCTTTCTTT. Amino acids: CASSLVGTEAFF. V gene TRBV18 combines with J gene TRBJ1-1; D gene unclear. The CDR3 extends over 12 amino acids. V dropped 4 bases and J dropped 5 bases, with 8 bases sitting between them. The germline V gene has CDR1 KGHSH and CDR2 LQKENI.